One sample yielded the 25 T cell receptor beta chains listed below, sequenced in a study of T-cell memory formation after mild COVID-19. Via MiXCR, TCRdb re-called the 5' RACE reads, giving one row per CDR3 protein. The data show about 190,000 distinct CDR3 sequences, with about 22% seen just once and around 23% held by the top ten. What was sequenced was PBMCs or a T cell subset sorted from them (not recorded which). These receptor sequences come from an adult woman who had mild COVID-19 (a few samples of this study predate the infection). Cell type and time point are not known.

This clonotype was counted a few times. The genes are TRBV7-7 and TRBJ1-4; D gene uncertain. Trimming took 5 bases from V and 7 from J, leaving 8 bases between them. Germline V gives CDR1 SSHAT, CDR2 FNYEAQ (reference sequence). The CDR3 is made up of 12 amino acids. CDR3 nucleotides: TGTGCCAGCAGCGCCATTCCTGAAAAACTGTTTTTT. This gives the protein CASSAIPEKLFF.

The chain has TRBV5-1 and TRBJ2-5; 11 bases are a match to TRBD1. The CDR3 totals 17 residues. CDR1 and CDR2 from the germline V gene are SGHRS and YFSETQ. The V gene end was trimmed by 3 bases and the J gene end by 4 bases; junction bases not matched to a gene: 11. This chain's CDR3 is CASSSWTGGSDGETQYF. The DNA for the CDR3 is TGCGCCAGCAGCTCTTGGACAGGGGGCTCGGATGGAGAGACCCAGTACTTC. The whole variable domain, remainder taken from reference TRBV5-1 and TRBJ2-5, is KAGVTQTPRYLIKTRGQQVTLSCSPISGHRSVSWYQQTPGQGLQFLFEYFSETQRNKGNFPGRFSGRQFSNSRSEMNVSTLELGDSALYLCASSSWTGGSDGETQYFGPGTRLLVL.

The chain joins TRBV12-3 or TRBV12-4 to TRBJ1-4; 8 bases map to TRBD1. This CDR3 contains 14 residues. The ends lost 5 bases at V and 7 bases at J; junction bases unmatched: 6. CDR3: CASSLDREAEKLFF. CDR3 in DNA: TGTGCCAGCAGTCTGGACAGGGAGGCTGAAAAACTGTTTTTT.

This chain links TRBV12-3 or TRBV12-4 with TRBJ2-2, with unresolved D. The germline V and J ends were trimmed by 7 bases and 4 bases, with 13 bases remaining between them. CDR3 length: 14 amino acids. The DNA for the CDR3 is TGTGCCAGCACCTCGCGGCAGCGCACCGGGGAGCTGTTTTTT. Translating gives CASTSRQRTGELFF.

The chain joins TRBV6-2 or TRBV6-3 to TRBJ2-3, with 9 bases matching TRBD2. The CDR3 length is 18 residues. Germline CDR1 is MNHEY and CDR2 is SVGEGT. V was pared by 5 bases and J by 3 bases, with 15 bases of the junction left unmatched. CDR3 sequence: CASSESALAGDRTDTQYF. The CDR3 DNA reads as TGTGCCAGCAGTGAATCCGCTTTAGCGGGAGATAGGACAGATACGCAGTATTTT.

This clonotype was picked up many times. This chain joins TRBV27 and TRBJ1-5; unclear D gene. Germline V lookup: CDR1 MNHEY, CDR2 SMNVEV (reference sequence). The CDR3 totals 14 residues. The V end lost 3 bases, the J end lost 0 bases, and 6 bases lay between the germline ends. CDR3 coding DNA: TGTGCCAGCAGTTTTGGTTCTAGCAATCAGCCCCAGCATTTT. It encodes CASSFGSSNQPQHF.

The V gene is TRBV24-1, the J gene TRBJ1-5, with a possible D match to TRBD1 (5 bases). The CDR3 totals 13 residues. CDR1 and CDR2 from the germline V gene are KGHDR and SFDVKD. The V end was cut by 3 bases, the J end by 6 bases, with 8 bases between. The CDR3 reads CATSDRGGQPQHF. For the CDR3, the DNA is TGTGCCACCAGTGATCGCGGGGGTCAGCCCCAGCATTTT.

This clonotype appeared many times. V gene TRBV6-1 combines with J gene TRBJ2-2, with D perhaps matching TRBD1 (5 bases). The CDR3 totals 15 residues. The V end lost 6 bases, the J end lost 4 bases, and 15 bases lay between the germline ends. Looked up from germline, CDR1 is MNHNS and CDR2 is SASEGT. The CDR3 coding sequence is TGTGCCAGCAGCCGACTGGGGCCATTCACCGGGGAGCTGTTTTTT. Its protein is CASSRLGPFTGELFF.

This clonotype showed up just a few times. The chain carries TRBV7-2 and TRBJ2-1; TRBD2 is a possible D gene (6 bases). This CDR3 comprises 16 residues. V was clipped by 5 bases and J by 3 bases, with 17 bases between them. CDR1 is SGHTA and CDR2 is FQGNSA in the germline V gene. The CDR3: CASSDLGGTYYNEQFF. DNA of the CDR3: TGTGCCAGCAGCGACCTGGGCGGGACCTACTACAATGAGCAGTTCTTC.

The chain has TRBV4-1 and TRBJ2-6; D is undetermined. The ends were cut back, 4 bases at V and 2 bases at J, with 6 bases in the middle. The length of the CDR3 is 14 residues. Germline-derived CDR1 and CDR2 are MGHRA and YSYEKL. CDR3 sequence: CASSPKAGANVLTF. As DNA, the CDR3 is TGCGCCAGCAGCCCCAAAGCTGGGGCCAACGTCCTGACTTTC.

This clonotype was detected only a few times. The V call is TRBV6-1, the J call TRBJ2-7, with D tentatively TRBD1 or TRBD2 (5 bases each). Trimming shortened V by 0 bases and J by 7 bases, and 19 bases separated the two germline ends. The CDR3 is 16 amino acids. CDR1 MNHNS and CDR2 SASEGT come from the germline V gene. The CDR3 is CASSEALHGDVSEQYF. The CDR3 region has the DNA TGTGCCAGCAGTGAAGCGCTTCATGGGGACGTATCGGAGCAGTACTTC.

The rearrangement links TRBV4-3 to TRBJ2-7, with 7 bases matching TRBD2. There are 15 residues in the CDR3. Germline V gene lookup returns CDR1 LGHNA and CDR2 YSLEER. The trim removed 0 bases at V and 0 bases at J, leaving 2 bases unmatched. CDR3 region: CASSQDLAVSYEQYF. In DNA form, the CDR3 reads TGCGCCAGCAGCCAAGACCTAGCGGTCTCCTACGAGCAGTACTTC.

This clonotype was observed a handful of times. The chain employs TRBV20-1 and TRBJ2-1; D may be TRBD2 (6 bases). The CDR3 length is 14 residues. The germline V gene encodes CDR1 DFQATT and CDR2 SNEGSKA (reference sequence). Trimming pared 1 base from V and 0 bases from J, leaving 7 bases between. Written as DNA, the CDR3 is TGCAGTGCTAGAGGACTAGTCTCCTACAATGAGCAGTTCTTC. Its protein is CSARGLVSYNEQFF.

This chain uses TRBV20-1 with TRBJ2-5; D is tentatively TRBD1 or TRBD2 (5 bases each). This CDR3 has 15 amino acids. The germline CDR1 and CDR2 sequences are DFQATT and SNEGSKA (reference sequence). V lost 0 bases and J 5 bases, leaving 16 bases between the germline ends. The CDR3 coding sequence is TGCAGTGCTAGAGATCAGCCAGGGTGGGGGGAGACCCAGTACTTC. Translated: CSARDQPGWGETQYF.

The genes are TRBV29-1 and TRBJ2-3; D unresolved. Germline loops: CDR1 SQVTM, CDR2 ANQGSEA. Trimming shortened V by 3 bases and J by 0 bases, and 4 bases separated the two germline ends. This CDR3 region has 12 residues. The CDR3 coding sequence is TGCAGCGTTGAGACTAGCACAGATACGCAGTATTTT. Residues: CSVETSTDTQYF.

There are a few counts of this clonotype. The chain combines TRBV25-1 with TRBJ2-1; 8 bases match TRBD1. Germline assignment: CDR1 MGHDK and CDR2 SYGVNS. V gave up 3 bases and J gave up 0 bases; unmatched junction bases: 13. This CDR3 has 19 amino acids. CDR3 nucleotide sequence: TGTGCCAGCAGTGACCGCGCGGCAGGGGGCTCCAGCTCCTACAATGAGCAGTTCTTC. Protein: CASSDRAAGGSSSYNEQFF.

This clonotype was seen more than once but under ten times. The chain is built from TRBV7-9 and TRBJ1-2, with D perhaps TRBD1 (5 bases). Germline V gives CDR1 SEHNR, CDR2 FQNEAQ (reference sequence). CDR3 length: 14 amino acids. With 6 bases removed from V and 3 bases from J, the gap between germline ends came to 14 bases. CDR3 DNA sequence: TGTGCCAGCAGTTCCTCCGGGACGGACTATGGCTACACCTTC. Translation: CASSSSGTDYGYTF.

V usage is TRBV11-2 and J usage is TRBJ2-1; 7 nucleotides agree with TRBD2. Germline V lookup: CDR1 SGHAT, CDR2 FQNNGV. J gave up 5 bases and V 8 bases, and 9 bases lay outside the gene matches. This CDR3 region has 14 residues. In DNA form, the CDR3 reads TGTGCCAGCTCCGGGCTAGCGGACAACAATGAGCAGTTCTTC. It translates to CASSGLADNNEQFF.

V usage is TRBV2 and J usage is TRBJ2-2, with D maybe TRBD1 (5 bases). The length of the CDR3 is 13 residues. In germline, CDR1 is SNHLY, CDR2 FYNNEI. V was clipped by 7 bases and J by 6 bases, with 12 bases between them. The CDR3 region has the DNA TGTGCCAGCATAGGGGCTGACCCCGGGGAGCTGTTTTTT. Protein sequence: CASIGADPGELFF.

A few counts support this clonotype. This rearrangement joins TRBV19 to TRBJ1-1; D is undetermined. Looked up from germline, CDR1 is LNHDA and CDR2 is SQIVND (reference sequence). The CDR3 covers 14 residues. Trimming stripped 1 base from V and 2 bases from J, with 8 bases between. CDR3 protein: CASSIVTGNTEAFF. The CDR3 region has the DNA TGTGCCAGTAGTATAGTGACCGGAAACACTGAAGCTTTCTTT.

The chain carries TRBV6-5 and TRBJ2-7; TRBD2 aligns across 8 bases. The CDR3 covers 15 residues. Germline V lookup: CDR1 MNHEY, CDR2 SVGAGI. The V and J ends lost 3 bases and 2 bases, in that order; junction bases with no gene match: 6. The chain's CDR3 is CASSYRREGAYEQYF. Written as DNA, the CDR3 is TGTGCCAGCAGTTATCGCCGGGAGGGGGCCTACGAGCAGTACTTC.

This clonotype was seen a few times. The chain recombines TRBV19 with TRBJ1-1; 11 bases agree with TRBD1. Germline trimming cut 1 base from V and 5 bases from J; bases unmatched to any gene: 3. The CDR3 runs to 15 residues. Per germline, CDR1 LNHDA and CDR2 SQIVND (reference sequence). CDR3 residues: CASSIVDRGLTEAFF. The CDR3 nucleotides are TGTGCCAGTAGTATAGTGGACAGGGGGCTTACTGAAGCTTTCTTT.

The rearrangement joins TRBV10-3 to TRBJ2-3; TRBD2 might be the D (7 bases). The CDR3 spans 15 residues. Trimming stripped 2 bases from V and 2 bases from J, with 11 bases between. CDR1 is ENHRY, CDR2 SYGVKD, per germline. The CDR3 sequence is CAISERGGLTDTQYF. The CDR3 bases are TGTGCCATCAGTGAGAGGGGGGGCCTCACAGATACGCAGTATTTT.

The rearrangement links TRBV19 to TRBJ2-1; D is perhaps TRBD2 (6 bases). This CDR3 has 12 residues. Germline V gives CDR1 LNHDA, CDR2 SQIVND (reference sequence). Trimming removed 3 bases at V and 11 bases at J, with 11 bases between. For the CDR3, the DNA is TGTGCCAGTAGTATTGCGGGGCAGCAGCAGTTCTTC. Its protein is CASSIAGQQQFF.

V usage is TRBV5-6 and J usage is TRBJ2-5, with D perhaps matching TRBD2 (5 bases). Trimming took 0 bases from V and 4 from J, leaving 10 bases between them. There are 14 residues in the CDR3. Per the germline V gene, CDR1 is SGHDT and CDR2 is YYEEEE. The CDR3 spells CASSLELGRETQYF. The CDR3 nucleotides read TGTGCCAGCAGCTTGGAACTAGGGCGAGAGACCCAGTACTTC.